A selection of T cell receptor beta chains follows, all from one sample in a study of cytomegalovirus exposure and HLA in healthy donors. Here immunoSEQ multiplex PCR was the method, and the copy in TCRdb shows in-frame clones only, minus some. The data show 65,000 to 70,000 clones, 80% to 90% seen once. What was sequenced was PBMCs. These receptors were taken from a woman aged 30 to 39 in good health and CMV-seropositive. CDR3s include the opening cysteine and the closing phenylalanine or tryptophan. A D gene is named only where the DNA matches it firmly. Clone sizes are given selectively: once, few, many, or a class where the clone is expanded.

V gene: TRBV7-6
J gene: TRBJ1-2
clone size: .
D gene: .
CDR3 DNA: TGTGCCAGCAGCCCACGGAGTTCTTTCTATGGCTACACCTTC
CDR3 protein: CASSPRSSFYGYTF

V gene: TRBV11-2
J gene: TRBJ2-2
clone size: .
D gene: .
CDR3 DNA: TGTGCCAGCAGCCACTTAAGCGGTACCGGGGAGCTGTTTTTT
CDR3 protein: CASSHLSGTGELFF

V gene: TRBV6-6
J gene: TRBJ1-4
clone size: .
D gene: TRBD1
CDR3 DNA: TGTGCCAGCAGTTACGACAGGGGGATTGCTGAAAAACTGTTTTTT
CDR3 protein: CASSYDRGIAEKLFF

V gene: TRBV5-1
J gene: TRBJ2-3
clone size: .
D gene: TRBD1
CDR3 DNA: TGCGCCAGCAGCTCGACAGGGCTCACAGATACGCAGTATTTT
CDR3 protein: CASSSTGLTDTQYF

V gene: TRBV19
J gene: TRBJ1-2
clone size: .
D gene: .
CDR3 DNA: TGTGCCAGTAGTATTTCTGAGGCGGCGGGAGCCGACTACACCTTC
CDR3 protein: CASSISEAAGADYTF

V gene: TRBV6-1
J gene: TRBJ1-1
clone size: .
D gene: TRBD1
CDR3 DNA: TGTGCCAGCAGTGAAACAGGACAGGAAATATCGTTTGCTTTCTTT
CDR3 protein: CASSETGQEISFAFF

V gene: TRBV14
J gene: TRBJ2-1
clone size: .
D gene: .
CDR3 DNA: TGTGCCAGCAGCCAAAGCTTAACCAATGAGCAGTTCTTC
CDR3 protein: CASSQSLTNEQFF

V gene: TRBV28
J gene: TRBJ1-3
clone size: .
D gene: .
CDR3 DNA: TGTGCCAGCAGTTTAAAGGGACTCATCTCTGGAAACACCATATATTTT
CDR3 protein: CASSLKGLISGNTIYF

V gene: TRBV7-3
J gene: TRBJ2-1
clone size: .
D gene: TRBD2
CDR3 DNA: TGTGCCAGCAGCTTCGAACTAGCGACCAATGAGCAGTTCTTC
CDR3 protein: CASSFELATNEQFF

V gene: TRBV6-1
J gene: TRBJ1-5
clone size: once
D gene: .
CDR3 DNA: TGTGCCAGCAGTGACCTTGGGGCGAGCCTAAATCAGCCCCAGCATTTT
CDR3 protein: CASSDLGASLNQPQHF

V gene: TRBV7-9
J gene: TRBJ2-1
clone size: .
D gene: TRBD2
CDR3 DNA: TGTGCCAGCAGCTTGGGGGGACTAGCAGAGGGCAATGAGCAGTTCTTC
CDR3 protein: CASSLGGLAEGNEQFF

V gene: TRBV10-2
J gene: TRBJ2-5
clone size: .
D gene: .
CDR3 DNA: TGCGCCAGCAGTCCGGCAGGGGAGACCCAGTACTTC
CDR3 protein: CASSPAGETQYF

V gene: TRBV9
J gene: TRBJ2-1
clone size: once
D gene: .
CDR3 DNA: TGTGCCAGCAGCGTAGATTTTGGGACTTACAATGAGCAGTTCTTC
CDR3 protein: CASSVDFGTYNEQFF

V gene: TRBV4-1
J gene: TRBJ2-2
clone size: .
D gene: .
CDR3 DNA: TGCGCCACCCTGGGGGGCGGGGAGCTGTTTTTT
CDR3 protein: CATLGGGELFF

V gene: TRBV5-4
J gene: TRBJ1-1
clone size: .
D gene: .
CDR3 DNA: TGTGCCAGCAGCTTGGGCCTCCCGGGGAACACTGAAGCTTTCTTT
CDR3 protein: CASSLGLPGNTEAFF

V gene: TRBV10-3
J gene: TRBJ2-5
clone size: .
D gene: .
CDR3 DNA: TGTGCCATCAGTGAATCTGGGGCAGGGACCCAGTACTTC
CDR3 protein: CAISESGAGTQYF

V gene: TRBV4-1
J gene: TRBJ2-5
clone size: once
D gene: TRBD2
CDR3 DNA: TGCGCCAGCAGCGATGGAGGACTAGCGGGAGGGGGGGGGACCCAGTACTTC
CDR3 protein: CASSDGGLAGGGGTQYF

V gene: TRBV27
J gene: TRBJ2-1
clone size: .
D gene: .
CDR3 DNA: TGTGCCAGCAGTTTATACGGGTCCTACAATGAGCAGTTCTTC
CDR3 protein: CASSLYGSYNEQFF

V gene: TRBV13
J gene: TRBJ2-5
clone size: .
D gene: TRBD1
CDR3 DNA: TGTGCCAGCAGCCGAGGACAGGAAGAGACCCAGTACTTC
CDR3 protein: CASSRGQEETQYF

V gene: TRBV5-1
J gene: TRBJ2-7
clone size: .
D gene: TRBD2
CDR3 DNA: TGCGCCAGCAGCTTGATGCATACTAGCGGGGGGCCCGAGCAGTACTTC
CDR3 protein: CASSLMHTSGGPEQYF

V gene: TRBV9
J gene: TRBJ2-3
clone size: .
D gene: .
CDR3 DNA: TGTGCCAGCAGCGTAGAGGCTACGCGGAGGGATACGCAGTATTTT
CDR3 protein: CASSVEATRRDTQYF

V gene: TRBV6-6
J gene: TRBJ1-1
clone size: .
D gene: TRBD1
CDR3 DNA: TGTGCCAGCAGTCAGACCAGGGGGCCGAACACTGAAGCTTTCTTT
CDR3 protein: CASSQTRGPNTEAFF

V gene: TRBV9
J gene: TRBJ2-2
clone size: .
D gene: TRBD2
CDR3 DNA: TGTGCCAGCAGCGTCGGCGGGAGGAGTAACACCGGGGAGCTGTTTTTT
CDR3 protein: CASSVGGRSNTGELFF

V gene: TRBV18
J gene: TRBJ1-2
clone size: .
D gene: TRBD1
CDR3 DNA: TGTGCCAGCTCGTCTGCCGGGACAGGATATGGCTACACCTTC
CDR3 protein: CASSSAGTGYGYTF

V gene: TRBV7-9
J gene: TRBJ1-5
clone size: few
D gene: TRBD1
CDR3 DNA: TGTGCCAGCAGCTCCGGGACAGGGGTTTATAGCAATCAGCCCCAGCATTTT
CDR3 protein: CASSSGTGVYSNQPQHF

V gene: TRBV4-1
J gene: TRBJ1-1
clone size: once
D gene: .
CDR3 DNA: TGCGCCAGCAGCCAAGTAGGGCGGGGGGGGAGGACTGAAGCTTTCTTT
CDR3 protein: CASSQVGRGGRTEAFF

V gene: TRBV7-9
J gene: TRBJ2-7
clone size: .
D gene: TRBD2
CDR3 DNA: TGTGCCAGCAGCCCCAAGGTCGGGAGGGCGCCCTACGAGCAGTACTTC
CDR3 protein: CASSPKVGRAPYEQYF

V gene: TRBV5-1
J gene: TRBJ2-1
clone size: .
D gene: .
CDR3 DNA: TGCGCCAGCAGCTTCATTGCCACATACAATGAGCAGTTCTTC
CDR3 protein: CASSFIATYNEQFF

V gene: TRBV4-2
J gene: TRBJ2-5
clone size: .
D gene: .
CDR3 DNA: TGTGCCAGCAGCCAAGAACAGGTCCTAGAGACCCAGTACTTC
CDR3 protein: CASSQEQVLETQYF

V gene: TRBV18
J gene: TRBJ1-2
clone size: .
D gene: .
CDR3 DNA: TGTGCCAGCTCACCACGTGCAGATGGCTACACCTTC
CDR3 protein: CASSPRADGYTF

V gene: TRBV19
J gene: TRBJ1-1
clone size: .
D gene: TRBD1
CDR3 DNA: TGTGCCAGTAGCGCTTATGGACAGGGGAACACTGAAGCTTTCTTT
CDR3 protein: CASSAYGQGNTEAFF

V gene: TRBV2
J gene: TRBJ2-3
clone size: .
D gene: TRBD1
CDR3 DNA: TGTGCCAGCAGTCGGGACAGGAAAAGCACAGATACGCAGTATTTT
CDR3 protein: CASSRDRKSTDTQYF

V gene: TRBV28
J gene: TRBJ2-1
clone size: .
D gene: TRBD2
CDR3 DNA: TGTGCCAGCAGTTTATGGGGACTAGCGGGAGATCATGAGCAGTTCTTC
CDR3 protein: CASSLWGLAGDHEQFF

V gene: TRBV6-5
J gene: TRBJ2-7
clone size: .
D gene: TRBD2
CDR3 DNA: TGTGCCAGCAGTCAACCGGGACTAGCCCGAGAGCAGTACTTC
CDR3 protein: CASSQPGLAREQYF

V gene: TRBV27
J gene: TRBJ2-7
clone size: once
D gene: TRBD1
CDR3 DNA: TGTGCCAGCAGTTTAAAGGGGACAGACTACGAGCAGTACTTC
CDR3 protein: CASSLKGTDYEQYF

V gene: TRBV18
J gene: TRBJ2-1
clone size: .
D gene: TRBD1
CDR3 DNA: TGTGCCAGCTCTCTGGGACAGGGGGAATACAATGAGCAGTTCTTC
CDR3 protein: CASSLGQGEYNEQFF

V gene: TRBV19
J gene: TRBJ2-7
clone size: .
D gene: TRBD1
CDR3 DNA: TGTGCCAGTAGTTGGCAGGGGGATACCTACGAGCAGTACTTC
CDR3 protein: CASSWQGDTYEQYF

V gene: TRBV9
J gene: TRBJ2-2
clone size: .
D gene: TRBD2
CDR3 DNA: TGTGCCAGCAGCCGGGGGGGGTCGACCGGGGAGCTGTTTTTT
CDR3 protein: CASSRGGSTGELFF

V gene: TRBV5-6
J gene: TRBJ2-1
clone size: .
D gene: .
CDR3 DNA: TGTGCCAGCAGCGCCGGGAGATCTAGGGAGCAGTTCTTC
CDR3 protein: CASSAGRSREQFF

V gene: TRBV9
J gene: TRBJ2-7
clone size: .
D gene: TRBD2
CDR3 DNA: TGTGCCAGCAGCGCTAGCGGGAGAAGCGACGAGCAGTACTTC
CDR3 protein: CASSASGRSDEQYF

V gene: TRBV29-1
J gene: TRBJ2-5
clone size: .
D gene: .
CDR3 DNA: TGCAGCGTTGGACAGCACCAAGAGACCCAGTACTTC
CDR3 protein: CSVGQHQETQYF

V gene: TRBV5-6
J gene: TRBJ2-5
clone size: .
D gene: .
CDR3 DNA: TGTGCCAGCAGCTTGGTGAGAGGGTACGAGACCCAGTACTTC
CDR3 protein: CASSLVRGYETQYF

V gene: TRBV6-1
J gene: TRBJ2-7
clone size: once
D gene: .
CDR3 DNA: TGTGCCAGCAGTGAAGCGACAGTTTGGGGTACCTACGAGCAGTACTTC
CDR3 protein: CASSEATVWGTYEQYF

V gene: TRBV2
J gene: TRBJ1-2
clone size: .
D gene: .
CDR3 DNA: TGTGCCAGCTCAAATCGACAGGCGCCTTATGGCTACACCTTC
CDR3 protein: CASSNRQAPYGYTF

V gene: TRBV6-5
J gene: TRBJ2-7
clone size: once
D gene: TRBD2
CDR3 DNA: TGTGCCAGCAGTTATTCGACTAGCGGGAGGGCCGACGAGCAGTACTTC
CDR3 protein: CASSYSTSGRADEQYF

V gene: TRBV18
J gene: TRBJ2-7
clone size: .
D gene: TRBD2
CDR3 DNA: TGTGCCAGCTCGACTCCAGGACTAGCGGGAGTCGAGCAGTACTTC
CDR3 protein: CASSTPGLAGVEQYF

V gene: TRBV27
J gene: TRBJ1-5
clone size: .
D gene: .
CDR3 DNA: TGTGCCAGCAGAGCTTCCAGGGGTAAGCCCCAGCATTTT
CDR3 protein: CASRASRGKPQHF

V gene: TRBV6-1
J gene: TRBJ2-2
clone size: .
D gene: TRBD1
CDR3 DNA: TGTGCCAGCAGAGGCGACAGGGGGAACACCGGGGAGCTGTTTTTT
CDR3 protein: CASRGDRGNTGELFF

V gene: TRBV5-5
J gene: TRBJ1-3
clone size: once
D gene: TRBD1
CDR3 DNA: TGTGCCAGCAGCCGCCGGACAGGGCCAACAGGGGGAAACACCATATATTTT
CDR3 protein: CASSRRTGPTGGNTIYF

V gene: TRBV5-8
J gene: TRBJ2-1
clone size: .
D gene: TRBD2
CDR3 DNA: TGTGCCAGCAGCTTGGGCGCCGTACTAGCGGGTTACAATGAGCAGTTCTTC
CDR3 protein: CASSLGAVLAGYNEQFF

V gene: TRBV30
J gene: TRBJ1-4
clone size: .
D gene: TRBD1
CDR3 DNA: TGTGCCTGGTCACGGGACAGGGGATATGAAAAACTGTTTTTT
CDR3 protein: CAWSRDRGYEKLFF

V gene: TRBV19
J gene: TRBJ2-7
clone size: .
D gene: .
CDR3 DNA: TGTGCCAGTAGTATTAGCGGCTACGAGCAGTACTTC
CDR3 protein: CASSISGYEQYF

V gene: TRBV15
J gene: TRBJ2-5
clone size: .
D gene: TRBD2
CDR3 DNA: TGTGCCACCAGCAGGGGACTAGCGGGAGGGATTTTGGAGACCCAGTACTTC
CDR3 protein: CATSRGLAGGILETQYF